This entry describes one T cell receptor (beta chain). The data derive from a study of blood T cell repertoires in COVID-19. About the research overall: The study drew acute and convalescent COVID-19 samples from the United States, Italy and Spain. T cells, B-cell-depleted T cells, or PBMCs supplied cDNA or gDNA.

V lost 0 bases, J lost 4 bases, and 10 bases lay in between. This CDR3 comprises 14 residues. Produced via immunoSEQ multiplex PCR; TCRdb's table is partial and in-frame only. The sample yields 250,000 to 350,000 clones, 86% seen once. The chain uses TRBV5-3 and TRBJ1-2; no clear D gene. TRBV5-3 is classed as an ORF, of uncertain function. The TCR comes from a woman aged 70-85 years with COVID-19, enrolled during active disease. The sequencing sample was made of peripheral blood. CDR3 residues: CARSLELEFYGYTF. The CDR3 nucleotides read TGTGCCAGAAGCTTGGAACTAGAGTTCTATGGCTACACCTTC.